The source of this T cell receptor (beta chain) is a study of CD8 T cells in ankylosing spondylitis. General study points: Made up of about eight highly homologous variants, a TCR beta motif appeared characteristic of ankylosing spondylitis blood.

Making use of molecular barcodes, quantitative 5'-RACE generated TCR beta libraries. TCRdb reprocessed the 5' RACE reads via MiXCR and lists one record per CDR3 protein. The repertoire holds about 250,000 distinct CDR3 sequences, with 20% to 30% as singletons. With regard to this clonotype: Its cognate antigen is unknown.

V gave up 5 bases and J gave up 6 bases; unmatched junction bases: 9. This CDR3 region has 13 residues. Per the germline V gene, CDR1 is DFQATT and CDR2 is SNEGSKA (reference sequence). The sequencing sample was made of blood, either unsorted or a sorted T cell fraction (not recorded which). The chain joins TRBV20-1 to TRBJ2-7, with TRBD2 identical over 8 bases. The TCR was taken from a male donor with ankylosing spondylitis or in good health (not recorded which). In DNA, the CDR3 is TGCAGTGCTCATACTAGCGGTGGATCCGAGCAGTACTTC. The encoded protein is CSAHTSGGSEQYF.